This T cell receptor (beta chain) came from a study of blood T cell repertoires in COVID-19. About the research overall: The study drew acute and convalescent COVID-19 samples from the United States, Italy and Spain. In each case, the material was cDNA or gDNA derived from T cells, B-cell-depleted T cells, or PBMCs.

Participants, about 18 to 90 years old, spanned 24 US areas. As handled by the study authors: Cell counts per sample came from amplifying reference gene primers. TCRdb's copy holds only in-frame clones and misses some; the assay was immunoSEQ multiplex PCR. V, J and clone size are those of that table, while D and trimming were read from the DNA. The data contain approximately 200,000 clones, 86% of them singletons. Germline CDR1 and CDR2: MNHEY and SVGAGI. V shed 5 bases and J shed 9 bases, with 14 bases lying between them. CDR3 size: 14 residues. This rearrangement joins TRBV6-5 to TRBJ1-6, with D maybe TRBD1 (6 bases). This TCR came from a woman aged 25-40 years who had been exposed to COVID-19. Specimen: PBMCs or T cells enriched from blood (not recorded which). CDR3 amino acids: CASSNAGVGSPLHF. CDR3 nucleotide sequence: TGTGCCAGCAGTAACGCAGGGGTGGGTTCACCCCTCCACTTT.